This T cell receptor (beta chain) was recorded in a study of human T cells and chemical hapten exposure. Time point in this sample: patch test 1, 2 weeks after DPC sensitization. As for treatment: therapeutic diphenylcyclopropenone sensitization with weekly scalp DPC. Before extraction, the whole blood was not fractionated, and total RNA was taken from it. The V and J ends lost 4 bases and 4 bases, in that order; junction bases with no gene match: 3. The germline V gene has CDR1 SQVTM and CDR2 ANQGSEA. CDR3 size: 12 residues. Via MiXCR, TCRdb re-called the RACE reads, giving one row per CDR3 protein. Among 150,000 to 200,000 distinct CDR3 sequences listed, 20% to 25% were seen once.

The sample in question was whole blood, obtained in connection with sensitization to the hapten diphenylcyclopropenone (DPC). This TCR was recovered from a woman aged 45-59 years with alopecia areata. Some clones in this sample may be carry-over from other donors' samples. This chain joins TRBV29-1 and TRBJ1-2; 7 bases are a match to TRBD1. The CDR3 region is CSVAGTVYGYTF. As DNA, the CDR3 is TGCAGCGTTGCGGGGACAGTCTATGGCTACACCTTC.